These 10 T cell receptor beta chains originate from one sample sequenced in a study of T cell changes during pregnancy in multiple sclerosis. Libraries were prepared by immunoSEQ multiplex PCR; TCRdb keeps only in-frame clonotypes and omits some of them. This sample has approximately 30,000 clones, with approximately 87% found just once. Sequenced here: CD8+ T cells from peripheral blood mononuclear cells, sampled after pregnancy. Receptors were obtained from a female donor with multiple sclerosis, enrolled in a pregnancy study.

V usage is TRBV5-6 and J usage is TRBJ2-5; possible D gene TRBD1, 6 bases. The end of the DNA is better explained by TRBJ2-7, so the J call may be wrong. Germline V gene lookup returns CDR1 SGHDT and CDR2 YYEEEE. CDR3 length equals 14 residues. The DNA for the CDR3 is TGTGCCAGCAGCTTGACAGGGAGCTCCTACGAGCAGTACTTC. It encodes CASSLTGSSYEQYF.

The chain carries TRBV2 and TRBJ1-1; 8 bases match TRBD1. Trimming cost V 11 bases and J 0 bases; bases outside gene matches: 8. CDR1 is SNHLY, CDR2 FYNNEI, per germline. The CDR3 covers 14 residues. CDR3 amino acids: CASRDRGLNTEAFF. Written as DNA, the CDR3 is TGTGCCTCCCGCGACAGGGGCCTGAACACTGAAGCTTTCTTT.

The chain has TRBV5-6 and TRBJ1-2; D remains ambiguous. The CDR3 totals 14 residues. Deletions cut 0 bases from V and 5 bases from J, with 11 bases between. Per the germline V gene, CDR1 is SGHDT and CDR2 is YYEEEE. The CDR3, as DNA: TGTGCCAGCAGCTTGGTGGCCGGAGCTTATGGCTACACCTTC. This translates into CASSLVAGAYGYTF. The complete variable domain, with remaining parts taken from reference TRBV5-6 and TRBJ1-2, reads DAGVTQSPTHLIKTRGQQVTLRCSPKSGHDTVSWYQQALGQGPQFIFQYYEEEERQRGNFPDRFSGHQFPNYSSELNVNALLLGDSALYLCASSLVAGAYGYTFGSGTRLTVV.

V is TRBV7-9 and J is TRBJ1-1, with 7 nucleotides matching TRBD1. This CDR3 is built from 15 residues. The junction had 7 bases not matched to a gene; V was cut back by 5 bases and J by 1 base. The germline V gene has CDR1 SEHNR and CDR2 FQNEAQ (reference sequence). Written as DNA, the CDR3 is TGTGCCAGCAGCGCGCCTAAGGGGGCGAACACTGAAGCTTTCTTT. It codes for CASSAPKGANTEAFF. The full variable domain, in which reference TRBV7-9 and TRBJ1-1 provide the parts outside the CDR3, is DTGVSQNPRHKITKRGQNVTFRCDPISEHNRLYWYRQTLGQGPEFLTYFQNEAQLEKSRLLSDRFSAERPKGSFSTLEIQRTEQGDSAMYLCASSAPKGANTEAFFGQGTRLTVV.

This CDR3 reads CASSQDINYGYTF. CDR3 in DNA: TGTGCCAGCAGCCAGGACATTAACTATGGCTACACCTTC. The chain joins TRBV14 to TRBJ1-2, with a possible D match to TRBD1 (5 bases). CDR1 is SGHDN, CDR2 FVKESK, per germline. V lost 3 bases, J lost 1 base, and 6 bases lay in between. This CDR3 has 13 residues.

The gene calls are TRBV5-6 and TRBJ1-2, with a possible D match to TRBD1 (5 bases). The CDR3 sequence is 13 residues long. Germline CDR1 and CDR2: SGHDT and YYEEEE. V was cut by 1 base and J by 8 bases, with 12 bases left in between. CDR3 in DNA: TGTGCCAGCAGCTTGAACCGACAGTACGGCTACACCTTC. It codes for CASSLNRQYGYTF.

The V call is TRBV4-3, the J call TRBJ2-1; D may be TRBD1 (5 bases). V gave up 4 bases and J gave up 4 bases, with 14 bases separating them. Germline V gene sequence: CDR1 LGHNA, CDR2 YSLEER. This CDR3 has 15 amino acids. CDR3 loop: CASSPYNDRYNEQFF. CDR3 bases: TGCGCCAGCAGCCCTTATAATGACAGATACAATGAGCAGTTCTTC.

The chain joins TRBV4-3 to TRBJ1-2; D might be TRBD1 (5 bases). This CDR3 contains 16 residues. The germline V gene has CDR1 LGHNA and CDR2 YSLEER. V was shortened by 1 base and J by 6 bases, with 18 bases between the two germline ends. The CDR3 spells CASSQGHLQQGNGYTF. For the CDR3, the DNA is TGCGCCAGCAGCCAAGGCCACCTTCAGCAGGGTAATGGCTACACCTTC.

This rearrangement joins TRBV4-1 to TRBJ2-3, with TRBD2 matching 12 bases. Trimming cost V 4 bases and J 0 bases; bases outside gene matches: 5. CDR1 and CDR2 from the germline V gene are MGHRA and YSYEKL. The CDR3 is 17 amino acids. Here the CDR3 DNA reads TGCGCCAGCAGCCCCGGACTAGCGGGGATTAGCACAGATACGCAGTATTTT. Amino acids: CASSPGLAGISTDTQYF.

The chain carries TRBV7-9 and TRBJ1-1; perhaps TRBD1 as D (6 bases). V lost 10 bases and J lost 4, with 16 bases in between. In germline, CDR1 is SEHNR, CDR2 FQNEAQ (reference sequence). This CDR3 comprises 13 residues. The chain's CDR3 is CATGPTGSTEAFF. The CDR3 DNA reads TGTGCCACTGGACCTACAGGGAGCACTGAAGCTTTCTTT.